The rows below give T cell receptor beta chains drawn from one sample of a study of cytomegalovirus exposure and HLA in healthy donors. Using immunoSEQ multiplex PCR, the repertoire was profiled, and TCRdb retains in-frame clones only, with some absent. The top ten clones hold 1% to 1.2% of a sample with 200,000 or so clones, over 80% of them seen once. Sequencing input: PBMCs. All receptors derive from a woman aged 18-35 years in good health and CMV-seronegative. The conserved cysteine and the conserved F or W are not part of the CDR3 here. Each record gives: V gene, J gene, CDR3 protein.

>TRBV6-1|TRBJ2-7
ASSEWGGSTYEQY
>TRBV6-5|TRBJ1-2
ASSYAQGTRGYT
>TRBV6-5|TRBJ2-7
ASGLAGSYEQY
>TRBV18|TRBJ1-1
ASSQGEGEAF
>TRBV30|TRBJ1-1
AWETAGDTEAF
>TRBV29-1|TRBJ2-2
SVALAGVQTGELF
>TRBV6-1|TRBJ1-2
ASRSSGVRGYT
>TRBV12-1|TRBJ1-5
ASSPPWDRGLQPQH
>TRBV11-2|TRBJ2-3
ASSRGTSGITDTQY
>TRBV5-4|TRBJ1-2
ASSAGTNYGYT
>TRBV27|TRBJ1-1
ASSRARVGGFSF
>TRBV11-2|TRBJ2-2
ASSPTRGAGELF
>TRBV27|TRBJ1-5
ASSTGGTGGLVLDNQPQH
>TRBV7-9|TRBJ1-1
ASSLEGRGQGNTEAF
>TRBV6-1|TRBJ1-2
ASSEWGQILSGYT
>TRBV7-6|TRBJ2-7
ASSLEASGSEQY
>TRBV7-2|TRBJ2-5
ASSPRGLQETQY
>TRBV7-9|TRBJ2-7
ASAGTYEQY
>TRBV27|TRBJ1-1
ASSLSCCRTERYGNTEAF
>TRBV27|TRBJ2-7
ASRFLAGGGRNEQY
>TRBV6-1|TRBJ2-3
ASNDRGRPDTQY
>TRBV5-1|TRBJ2-3
ASRQTLSTDTQY
>TRBV6-6|TRBJ2-7
ASSYSKGEREQY
>TRBV29-1|TRBJ2-1
SVLSRNEQF
>TRBV6-6|TRBJ2-2
ASTPPQGMNTGELF
>TRBV5-1|TRBJ1-3
ASQRGIGNTIY
>TRBV5-1|TRBJ1-1
ASSFREGTEAF
>TRBV5-6|TRBJ2-1
ASSLGLAVNEQF
>TRBV5-5|TRBJ2-3
ASSFVPREGTDTQY
>TRBV30|TRBJ1-2
AGGTGGPYGYT
>TRBV30|TRBJ1-1
AWNSRADTEAF
>TRBV27|TRBJ2-7
ASRAGGGYEQY
>TRBV9|TRBJ2-1
ASSDPPSQSSSYNEQF
>TRBV30|TRBJ2-1
AWSVSGGYDEQF
>TRBV7-9|TRBJ1-5
ASSLAGTGAYSGNQPQH
>TRBV27|TRBJ2-5
ASSWQGQGRETQY
>TRBV4-1|TRBJ2-1
ASSPTGGGEQF
>TRBV7-9|TRBJ1-5
ASSRGQPNQPQH
>TRBV2|TRBJ2-3
ASIGSTDTQY
>TRBV6-6|TRBJ1-5
ASSRGLPPQPQH
>TRBV6-5|TRBJ2-1
ASSWSPGNEQF
>TRBV4-2|TRBJ2-5
ASSQVPLAGFKETQY
>TRBV18|TRBJ1-2
ASSREAPYGYT
>TRBV9|TRBJ2-2
ASSVEVTGYTGELF
>TRBV7-4|TRBJ1-5
ASRRQVYSNQPQH
>TRBV28|TRBJ1-2
ASSFGVGGYT
>TRBV7-2|TRBJ2-3
ASSLIGTSGRAGTDTQY
>TRBV11-2|TRBJ1-5
ASSLEPDRPPH
>TRBV5-4|TRBJ2-1
ASSLDFSDEQF
>TRBV5-1|TRBJ2-7
ASSSGTGGYEQY
>TRBV28|TRBJ1-1
ASKSSEKAF
>TRBV19|TRBJ1-2
ASSTDRVIGYT
>TRBV29-1|TRBJ2-7
SVVAGGSYEQY
>TRBV18|TRBJ2-7
ASSPRLDRANYEQY
>TRBV29-1|TRBJ1-1
SADTGGRNTEAF
>TRBV6-8|TRBJ2-7
ASSRLAGGYEQY
>TRBV11-2|TRBJ2-3
ASSLSSTGARTDTQY
>TRBV7-8|TRBJ1-3
ASSFDRGPGNTIY
>TRBV2|TRBJ1-1
ASSPKRLPTGPNTEAF